This TCR beta chain appears in the sequencing data of a study of T-cell memory formation after mild COVID-19. Whole-study context: TCR clustering was largely donor specific.

TCRdb used MiXCR to reprocess the 5' RACE reads, holding one entry per CDR3 protein. The sample records about 440,000 distinct CDR3 sequences, about 19% being singletons. This sequence was found in an adult woman who had mild COVID-19 (a few samples of this study predate the infection). Cell type and time point are not known. Specimen: PBMCs or a T cell subset sorted from them (not recorded which).

Written as DNA, the CDR3 is TGTGCCAGTAGTATTTCAGATACGCAGTATTTT. Translation gives CASSISDTQYF. The rearrangement links TRBV19 to TRBJ2-3; no reliable D call. This CDR3 spans 11 amino acids. V shed 3 bases and J shed 4 bases, with 2 bases lying between them. Germline assignment: CDR1 LNHDA and CDR2 SQIVND (reference sequence). The whole variable domain, remainder taken from reference TRBV19 and TRBJ2-3, is DGGITQSPKYLFRKEGQNVTLSCEQNLNHDAMYWYRQDPGQGLRLIYYSQIVNDFQKGDIAEGYSVSREKKESFPLTVTSAQKNPTAFYLCASSISDTQYFGPGTRLTVL.